This T cell receptor beta chain was sequenced for a study of vaccination and CD4 T cells after COVID-19. This clonotype showed up just once. What it binds is unknown. The CDR3 contains 11 residues. V lost 5 bases, J lost 5 bases, and 6 bases lay in between. The sample's treatment: approximately 11-day PBMC culture with coronavirus spike peptide pools or control peptides (ViraFEST assay). Sequencing of DNA taken from cultured CD4+ T cells relied on the Oncomine TCR Beta short-read assay. MiXCR was run by TCRdb on the PCR reads, yielding one entry per CDR3 protein. This sample yields 4,000 to 5,000 distinct CDR3 sequences, of which roughly 70% are seen a single time; around 27% belongs to the top ten.

The sequence was collected from a human donor who had recovered from COVID-19. The source material was CD4+ T cells from blood, cultured in vitro. The V and J genes are TRBV12-3 or TRBV12-4 and TRBJ1-2, with D perhaps matching TRBD1 (5 bases). CDR3 nucleotide sequence: TGTGCCAGCAGTCAGGGTTATGGCTACACCTTC. Translated: CASSQGYGYTF.